In its sample, the clone carrying this TCR beta chain was seen a few times. As yet, its antigen is unknown. CDR1 is LGHNA, CDR2 YSLEER, per germline. This CDR3 is 16 amino acids long. The J segment lost 1 base and the V segment lost 1 base, leaving 5 bases of the junction unmatched. Full-length variable regions came from constant-region reverse primers plus semi-nested Nested Universal Primer A PCR. One entry per CDR3 protein, called by TCRdb with MiXCR from the 5' RACE reads. The table lists around 11,000 distinct CDR3 sequences, around 52% of them singletons. Overall study findings and caveats: Tumor Tregs overlapped most with tumor, then blood, naive CD4+ cells. Tumor memory CD4+ T cell TCR gene usage was found to cluster with blood and lymph node memory CD4+ cells and with lymph node naive CD4+ cells.

The origin of this receptor is a female donor with breast cancer. What was sequenced was tumor-infiltrating naive CD4+ T cells sorted from the breast tumor. The sample's subset: naive CD4+ T cells, CD4+CD45RA+CD25-. The chain recombines TRBV4-3 with TRBJ2-7; 9 bases are shared with TRBD2. CDR3 sequence (DNA): TGCGCCAGCAGCCAAGTCGAGCGGGAGGAGTCCTACGAGCAGTACGTC. Translating gives CASSQVEREESYEQYV.